This TCR beta chain was sequenced during a study of blood T cell repertoires in COVID-19. As for the study in general: Researchers got acute and convalescent COVID-19 samples from the United States, Italy and Spain.

The CDR3 covers 13 residues. V lost 6 bases, J lost 5 bases, and 6 bases stayed unmatched. The germline gives CDR1 LGHDT, CDR2 YNNKEL (reference sequence). Per the original data handling: Reference gene primer amplification yielded estimated nucleated cell counts. Here immunoSEQ multiplex PCR was the method, and the copy in TCRdb shows in-frame clones only, minus some. Clonal size and the V and J genes are those of that table, whereas D and trimming came from the DNA. Counted here are about 360,000 clones, approximately 86% occurring once; the ten biggest clones make up less than 9%. What was sequenced was peripheral blood. V is TRBV3-1 (or the pseudogene TRBV3-2) and J is TRBJ2-7; 8 bases agree with TRBD1. This TCR came from a woman aged 55-70 years with COVID-19, enrolled during active disease. CDR3 loop: CASRNTGGHEQYF. The DNA for the CDR3 is TGTGCCAGCAGGAACACAGGGGGTCACGAGCAGTACTTC.